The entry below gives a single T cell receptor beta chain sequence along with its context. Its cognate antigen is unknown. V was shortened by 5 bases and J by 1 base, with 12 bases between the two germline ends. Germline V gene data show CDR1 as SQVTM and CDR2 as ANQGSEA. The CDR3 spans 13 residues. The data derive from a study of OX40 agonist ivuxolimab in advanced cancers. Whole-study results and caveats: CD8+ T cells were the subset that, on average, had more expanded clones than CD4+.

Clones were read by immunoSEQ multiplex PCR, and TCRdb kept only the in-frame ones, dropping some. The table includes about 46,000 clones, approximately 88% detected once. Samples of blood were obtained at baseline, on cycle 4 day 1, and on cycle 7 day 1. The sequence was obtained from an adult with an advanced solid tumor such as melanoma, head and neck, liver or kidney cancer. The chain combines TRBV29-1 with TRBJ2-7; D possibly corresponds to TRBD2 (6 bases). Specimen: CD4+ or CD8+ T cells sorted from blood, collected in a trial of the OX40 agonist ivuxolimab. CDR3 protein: CSVLGGASYEQYF. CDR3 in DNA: TGCAGCGTTCTGGGCGGGGCTTCCTACGAGCAGTACTTC.